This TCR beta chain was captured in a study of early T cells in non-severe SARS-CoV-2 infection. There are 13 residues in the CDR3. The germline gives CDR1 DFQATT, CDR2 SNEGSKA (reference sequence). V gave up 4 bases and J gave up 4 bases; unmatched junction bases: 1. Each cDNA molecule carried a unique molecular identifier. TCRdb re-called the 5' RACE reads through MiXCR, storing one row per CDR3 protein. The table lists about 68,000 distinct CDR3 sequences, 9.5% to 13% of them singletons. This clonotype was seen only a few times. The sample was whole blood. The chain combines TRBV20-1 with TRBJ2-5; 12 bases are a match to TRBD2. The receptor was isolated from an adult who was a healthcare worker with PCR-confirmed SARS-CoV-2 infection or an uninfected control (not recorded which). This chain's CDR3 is CSAKTSGRETQYF. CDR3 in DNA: TGCAGTGCTAAGACTAGCGGGAGAGAGACCCAGTACTTC.